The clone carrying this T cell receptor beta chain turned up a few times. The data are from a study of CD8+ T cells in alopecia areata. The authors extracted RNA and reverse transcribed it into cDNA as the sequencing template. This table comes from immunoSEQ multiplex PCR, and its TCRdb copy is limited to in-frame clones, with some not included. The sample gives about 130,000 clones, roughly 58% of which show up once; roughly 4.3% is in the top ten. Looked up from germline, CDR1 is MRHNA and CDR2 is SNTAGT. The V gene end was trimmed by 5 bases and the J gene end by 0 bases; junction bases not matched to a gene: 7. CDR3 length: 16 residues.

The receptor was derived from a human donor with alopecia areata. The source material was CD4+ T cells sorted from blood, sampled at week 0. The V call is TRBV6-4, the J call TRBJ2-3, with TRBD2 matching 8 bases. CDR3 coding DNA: TGTGCCAGCAGTTCCCGGCGGGGGGATAGCACAGATACGCAGTATTTT. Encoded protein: CASSSRRGDSTDTQYF.